These T cell receptor beta chains were read from a single sample in a study of T cell repertoires in cytomegalovirus infection. Antigens for these TCRs are unknown. TCRdb redid the calling of the reads with MiXCR, one entry per CDR3 protein. Among under 120,000 distinct CDR3 sequences, over 40% were seen once, and the ten largest hold 65% to 75%. Sequencing used CD8+ T cells from cultured PBMCs, obtained from culture after CMV antigen stimulation. The source is a human donor in good health (CMV status not recorded). Some clones in this sample may be carry-over from other donors' samples. Each CDR3 is given with its conserved first and last residue. Size values are once, few and many counts, or a class for expanded clones, and some rows have none.

abundance: .; v_gene: TRBV9; CDR3aa: CASSVGGANTEAFF
abundance: few; v_gene: TRBV11-2; CDR3aa: CASSDSGGSYNEQFF
abundance: .; v_gene: TRBV12-3/TRBV12-4; CDR3aa: CAATKGSGANVLTF
abundance: .; v_gene: TRBV5-4; CDR3aa: CASSLGGRASSYNEQFF
abundance: .; v_gene: TRBV7-9; CDR3aa: CASRTQTSGNYNEQFF
abundance: few; v_gene: TRBV30; CDR3aa: CAYPSQGPNTEAFF
abundance: many; v_gene: TRBV7-2; CDR3aa: CASSFAGLAGVNNEQFF
abundance: .; v_gene: TRBV28; CDR3aa: CASSYPGANYGYTF
abundance: .; v_gene: TRBV28; CDR3aa: CASTLSLAQALLRGAFF
abundance: .; v_gene: TRBV7-9; CDR3aa: CASRPGLANEQYF
abundance: few; v_gene: TRBV7-6; CDR3aa: CASSLGVGVNTGELFF
abundance: .; v_gene: TRBV7-8; CDR3aa: CASSLGGLGYTF
abundance: few; v_gene: TRBV27; CDR3aa: CASRFIGGTNTEAFF
abundance: many; v_gene: TRBV2; CDR3aa: CASSPSGAYTDTQYF
abundance: few; v_gene: TRBV28; CDR3aa: CASSPSVSTDTQYF
abundance: .; v_gene: TRBV14; CDR3aa: CASSQDWWDYNEQFF
abundance: .; v_gene: TRBV29-1; CDR3aa: CSVEVRQEPEAFF
abundance: few; v_gene: TRBV7-9; CDR3aa: CASSPRSGVTMNTEAFF
abundance: .; v_gene: TRBV19; CDR3aa: CASSMRGAVSYEQYF
abundance: many; v_gene: TRBV12-3/TRBV12-4; CDR3aa: CASYPSGGRLAGGGDTQYF
abundance: .; v_gene: TRBV12-3/TRBV12-4; CDR3aa: CASSEDRLYGYTF
abundance: .; v_gene: TRBV6-1; CDR3aa: CASSESPGQGRREQFF
abundance: many; v_gene: TRBV12-3/TRBV12-4; CDR3aa: CASSPGQYNEQFF
abundance: .; v_gene: TRBV10-3; CDR3aa: CAISESKRQRPAETQYF
abundance: .; v_gene: TRBV12-3/TRBV12-4; CDR3aa: CASSSGTPSNEQFF
abundance: few; v_gene: TRBV7-9; CDR3aa: CASSYPSSGSTDTQYF
abundance: .; v_gene: TRBV28; CDR3aa: CASSPGTAETDTQYF
abundance: .; v_gene: TRBV11-2; CDR3aa: CASSAGDTIYEQYF
abundance: many; v_gene: TRBV15; CDR3aa: CATSRDWVEGRGWDTQYF
abundance: .; v_gene: TRBV4-1; CDR3aa: CASSLSGTGTEAFF
abundance: .; v_gene: TRBV19; CDR3aa: CASSTLGTETYSPLHF
abundance: once; v_gene: TRBV5-5; CDR3aa: CASSLVDSSTDTQYF
abundance: few; v_gene: TRBV6-1; CDR3aa: CASSERDPAYEQYF
abundance: .; v_gene: TRBV28; CDR3aa: CASSLSLGQGAYNEQFF
abundance: few; v_gene: TRBV7-6; CDR3aa: CASSLTSGVNNEQFF
abundance: .; v_gene: TRBV12-3/TRBV12-4; CDR3aa: CARSFSPQGGQFF
abundance: .; v_gene: TRBV7-9; CDR3aa: CASSFRDPDQPQHF
abundance: many; v_gene: TRBV6-1; CDR3aa: CASSRGPDSSYEQYF
abundance: .; v_gene: TRBV6-1; CDR3aa: CASRGVATGELFF
abundance: .; v_gene: TRBV19; CDR3aa: CASSISMGPYQPQHF
abundance: .; v_gene: TRBV11-2; CDR3aa: CASSSPLRAWGTGELFF
abundance: .; v_gene: TRBV19; CDR3aa: CASSLPLGHTDTQYF
abundance: .; v_gene: TRBV11-2; CDR3aa: CASSQVGAVYEQYF
abundance: .; v_gene: TRBV5-6; CDR3aa: CASSPSSTGTEDIQYF
abundance: .; v_gene: TRBV7-8; CDR3aa: CASSLAPIFRPMNTEAFF
abundance: .; v_gene: TRBV6-6; CDR3aa: CASSQGWGELFF